This T cell receptor beta chain derives from a study of T-cell reconstitution after alpha-beta-depleted transplantation in children. This clonotype was picked up a small number of times. The CDR3 contains 14 residues. Germline-derived CDR1 and CDR2 are MRHNA and SNTAGT. The germline V and J ends were trimmed by 0 bases and 0 bases, with 4 bases remaining between them. A TCRbeta library incorporating unique molecular identifiers was prepared. TCRdb reanalysed the PCR reads using MiXCR and keeps one entry per CDR3 protein. The profile shows 500,000 to 600,000 distinct CDR3 sequences, approximately 20% of them singletons.

The sequence was obtained from a human donor who donated a stem cell graft to a child with acute lymphoblastic leukemia. Sample: PBMCs from the stem cell graft donor, taken from the stem cell graft. This chain links TRBV6-4 with TRBJ2-3; D ambiguous. Written as DNA, the CDR3 is TGTGCCAGCAGTGACTCGACTAGCACAGATACGCAGTATTTT. It specifies CASSDSTSTDTQYF.